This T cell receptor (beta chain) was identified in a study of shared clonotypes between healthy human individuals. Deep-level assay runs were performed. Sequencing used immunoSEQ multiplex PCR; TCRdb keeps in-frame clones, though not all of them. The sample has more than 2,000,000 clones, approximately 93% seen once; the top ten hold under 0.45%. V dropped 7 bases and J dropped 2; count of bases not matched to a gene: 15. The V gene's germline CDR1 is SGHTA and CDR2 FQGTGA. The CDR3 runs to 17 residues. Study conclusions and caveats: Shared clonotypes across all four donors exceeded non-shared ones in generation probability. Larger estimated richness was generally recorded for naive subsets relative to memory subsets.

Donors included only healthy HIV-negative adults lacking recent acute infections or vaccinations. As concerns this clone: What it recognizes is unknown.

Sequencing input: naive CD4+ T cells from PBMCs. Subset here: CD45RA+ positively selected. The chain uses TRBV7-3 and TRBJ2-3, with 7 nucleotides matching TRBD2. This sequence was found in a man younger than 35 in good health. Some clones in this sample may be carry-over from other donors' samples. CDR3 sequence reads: CASNPAGRSSFTDTQYF. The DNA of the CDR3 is TGTGCCAGCAACCCAGCGGGGAGATCATCTTTCACAGATACGCAGTATTTT.